This note documents a single T cell receptor (beta chain) sequence. The data belong to a study of CD8+ T cells in alopecia areata. V dropped 6 bases and J dropped 5 bases, with 14 bases sitting between them. CDR1 MNHEY and CDR2 SMNVEV come from the germline V gene (reference sequence). This CDR3 region has 14 residues. Extracted RNA was reverse transcribed, and the resulting cDNA served as sequencing template. Measured with immunoSEQ multiplex PCR; TCRdb has only the in-frame clones, and not every one. The sample shows 160,000 or so clones, about 66% of them seen only once. The input for sequencing was CD8+ T cells sorted from blood, taken at week 0. The rearrangement links TRBV27 to TRBJ2-1; D may correspond to TRBD1 or TRBD2 (7 bases each). The receptor comes from a human donor with alopecia areata. This chain's CDR3 is CASRPGGAHNEQFF. Here the CDR3 DNA reads TGTGCCAGCAGGCCAGGGGGGGCACACAATGAGCAGTTCTTC.